These 26 T cell receptor beta chains originate from one sample sequenced in a study of circulating CD8 cells and anti-PD-1 response in melanoma. Each library started from around 14 ng of total RNA using the QIAseq Immune Repertoire TCR panel. Each CDR3 protein is one row after TCRdb ran MiXCR on the reads. The sample holds 500 or so distinct CDR3 sequences; more than 5.5% are singletons and the top ten take roughly 40%. Sorting of live CD3+CD8+TCRalphabeta+ cells by PD-1 and/or TIGIT gave four subsets. Here the sequenced sample was CD8+ T cells from PBMCs, taken at baseline or after one month of anti-PD-1 therapy (not recorded which). The receptors come from a human donor with melanoma.

This clonotype was found a few times. This chain links TRBV5-1 with TRBJ2-7; the D gene is possibly TRBD1 (5 bases). Germline CDR1 SGHRS, CDR2 YFSETQ. The CDR3 spans 12 residues. V lost 1 base, J lost 6 bases, and 8 bases lay in between. CDR3 loop: CASSLLGPEQYF. CDR3 DNA: TGCGCCAGCAGCTTGTTGGGGCCCGAGCAGTACTTC.

This clonotype is termed medium-sized. This rearrangement joins TRBV10-3 to TRBJ2-1; D uncertain. Trimming took 6 bases from V and 10 from J, leaving 13 bases between them. The length of the CDR3 is 12 residues. In germline, CDR1 is ENHRY, CDR2 SYGVKD. The CDR3 sequence: CAIRINKEEQFF. In nucleotides, the CDR3 is TGTGCCATCAGGATAAATAAGGAGGAGCAGTTCTTC.

In its sample, this clonotype ranks as medium-sized (0.01 to 0.1%). The genes are TRBV4-1 and TRBJ2-2; the D call may be TRBD1 or TRBD2 (5 bases each). Germline V gene lookup returns CDR1 MGHRA and CDR2 YSYEKL. The CDR3 sequence is 14 residues long. V lost 1 base and J 7 bases, leaving 10 bases between the germline ends. This CDR3 reads CASSQGGEIGELFF. The CDR3 DNA reads TGCGCCAGCAGCCAAGGAGGGGAGATCGGGGAGCTGTTTTTT.

A few counts support this clonotype. The junction shows a germline mismatch at one end, possibly a read error. V usage is TRBV3-1 and J usage is TRBJ2-7; 9 nucleotides line up with TRBD2. The CDR3 contains 15 residues. CDR1 and CDR2 from the germline V gene are LGHDT and YNNKEL (reference sequence). As DNA, the CDR3 is TGTGCCAGCAGCCCCAGCGGGGGGCTAGGCTACGAGCAGTGCTTC. This gives the protein CASSPSGGLGYEQCF.

This clonotype is categorized as large. The V call is TRBV7-2, the J call TRBJ2-7, with D uncertain. The CDR3 spans 17 residues. Germline V gene lookup returns CDR1 SGHTA and CDR2 FQGNSA. V lost 2 bases to trimming and J lost 3 bases, with 20 bases between them. Here the CDR3 reads CASSLPSGAVWSYEQYF. For the CDR3, the DNA is TGTGCCAGCAGCTTACCGTCTGGCGCAGTATGGAGCTACGAGCAGTACTTC.

By sample fraction, this clonotype is large. V usage is TRBV27 and J usage is TRBJ2-3, with 10 bases aligning to TRBD2. The CDR3 loop spans 13 amino acids. V lost 9 bases to trimming and J lost 1 base; unmatched junction nucleotides: 1. Per the germline V gene, CDR1 is MNHEY and CDR2 is SMNVEV (reference sequence). CDR3 residues: CASGTSGTDTQYF. DNA for the CDR3: TGTGCCAGTGGGACTAGCGGCACAGATACGCAGTATTTT.

This clonotype is medium-sized in the sample. The chain recombines TRBV19 with TRBJ2-1, with TRBD2 matching over 11 bases. The CDR3 runs to 15 residues. Germline V CDR1 and CDR2: LNHDA, SQIVND (reference sequence). Trimming at V came to 5 bases and at J to 4 bases, leaving 4 bases not matched to a gene. Here the CDR3 DNA reads TGTGCCAGTAGTGTGACTAGCGGGGCTTACAATGAGCAGTTCTTC. Its translation: CASSVTSGAYNEQFF.

Details on this clonotype: No conserved phenylalanine or tryptophan ends this CDR3, so it is likely a read error. This rearrangement joins TRBV24-1 to TRBJ2-1; unclear D gene. V was cut by 2 bases and J by 7 bases, with 8 bases left in between. The CDR3 length is 13 residues. From germline, CDR1 is KGHDR and CDR2 SFDVKD. As DNA, the CDR3 is TGTGCCACCAGTGATTGGTTTGGAAATGAGCAGTTCCTC. This codes for CATSDWFGNEQFL.

Only a few counts were recorded for this clonotype. The CDR3 does not end in the conserved phenylalanine or tryptophan, so this is likely a read error. V usage is TRBV28 and J usage is TRBJ2-7; D gene ambiguous. Germline assignment: CDR1 MDHEN and CDR2 SYDVKM. The CDR3 is made up of 14 amino acids. The CDR3 DNA is TGTGCCAGCAGCTTATACAGCAGTAGAAACGAGCAGTACCTC. Protein sequence: CASSLYSSRNEQYL.

In its sample, this clonotype ranks as large. The CDR3 DNA follows: TGCGCCAGCAGCCTTGAATACAGGGGAAGTACCTACGAGCAGTACTTC. Protein sequence: CASSLEYRGSTYEQYF. This chain joins TRBV4-1 and TRBJ2-7; 7 bases fit TRBD1. V shed 4 bases, J shed 2 bases, and the junction held 11 bases outside the gene matches. This CDR3 spans 16 amino acids. Germline-derived CDR1 and CDR2 are MGHRA and YSYEKL.

This chain links TRBV19 with TRBJ2-7; 9 nucleotides line up with TRBD1. There are 13 residues in the CDR3. Trimming removed 5 bases from V and 3 bases from J; junction bases left unmatched: 2. Germline lookup yields CDR1 LNHDA and CDR2 SQIVND (reference sequence). This CDR3 reads CASSAGQGYEQYF. The DNA for the CDR3 is TGTGCCAGTAGTGCGGGACAGGGCTACGAGCAGTACTTC. Full variable domain (rest looked up from reference TRBV19 and TRBJ2-7): DGGITQSPKYLFRKEGQNVTLSCEQNLNHDAMYWYRQDPGQGLRLIYYSQIVNDFQKGDIAEGYSVSREKKESFPLTVTSAQKNPTAFYLCASSAGQGYEQYFGPGTRLTVT.

This clonotype is labeled as large. The chain's CDR3 is CASSSRGLLRDTQYF. The CDR3 nucleotides are TGTGCCAGCAGCTCCAGGGGGCTGTTAAGAGATACGCAGTATTTT. The J gene is TRBJ2-3, the V gene TRBV6-1; 8 bases are shared with TRBD1. Unmatched junction bases numbered 10, after V lost 6 bases and J lost 5 bases. There are 15 residues in the CDR3. The germline CDR1 and CDR2 sequences are MNHNS and SASEGT.

This clonotype is deemed medium-sized (0.01 to 0.1%). The gene calls are TRBV20-1 and TRBJ2-5; 13 bases agree with TRBD2. This CDR3 comprises 15 residues. Germline trimming cut 6 bases from V and 5 bases from J; bases unmatched to any gene: 9. Germline V gives CDR1 DFQATT, CDR2 SNEGSKA (reference sequence). The CDR3 DNA reads as TGCAGTGCGTGGACTAGCGGGGGAGATAGCGAGACCCAGTACTTC. It specifies CSAWTSGGDSETQYF.

This clonotype is deemed medium-sized. The junction shows a germline mismatch at one end, possibly a read error. V and J are TRBV19 and TRBJ2-1; no reliable D call. The CDR3 runs 15 residues. Germline V gives CDR1 LNHDA, CDR2 SQIVND (reference sequence). CDR3: CASSIESGTYNEQFF. In DNA form, the CDR3 reads TGTGCCAGTAGCATAGAGTCCGGAACCTACAATGAGCAGTTCTTC.

By share, this clonotype counts as medium-sized. The chain combines TRBV4-3 with TRBJ2-1; 9 nucleotides align to TRBD1. Trimming removed 3 bases from V and 2 bases from J; junction bases left unmatched: 8. CDR1 is LGHNA, CDR2 YSLEER, per germline. The CDR3 has 17 residues. In DNA form, the CDR3 reads TGCGCCAGCAGCCACCTTGACAGGGGGAGCCCCTACAATGAGCAGTTCTTC. It yields the protein CASSHLDRGSPYNEQFF.

This clonotype rates as medium-sized. The chain carries TRBV21-1 and TRBJ2-1; whether TRBD2, the table's D call, matches the DNA was not checked. TRBV21-1 is a known pseudogene. This CDR3 spans 16 amino acids. Here the CDR3 DNA reads TGTGCCAGCAGCAAAAATTCTAGCGGGGGGAACGATGAGCAGTTCTTC. Protein product: CASSKNSSGGNDEQFF.

By proportion, this clonotype is large. The chain has TRBV7-9 and TRBJ1-1; 8 bases are a match to TRBD1. Germline CDR1 is SEHNR and CDR2 is FQNEAQ (reference sequence). The CDR3 covers 16 residues. The V and J ends lost 6 bases and 0 bases, in that order; junction bases with no gene match: 9. The CDR3 reads CASRKQGAIVNTEAFF. DNA of the CDR3: TGTGCCAGCAGGAAGCAGGGGGCGATTGTGAACACTGAAGCTTTCTTT.

This clonotype ranks as large. The chain couples TRBV4-1 to TRBJ2-3; D uncertain. The V gene's germline CDR1 is MGHRA and CDR2 YSYEKL. The CDR3 consists of 13 residues. With 2 bases removed from V and 2 bases from J, the gap between germline ends came to 5 bases. This CDR3 reads CASSQRSTDTQYF. Here the CDR3 DNA reads TGCGCCAGCAGCCAAAGGTCCACAGATACGCAGTATTTT.

By its share, this clonotype is large. V and J are TRBV9 and TRBJ2-1; 11 nucleotides agree with TRBD2. Losses at the gene ends were 4 bases for V and 5 bases for J; bases not matched to a gene: 8. This CDR3 region has 16 residues. Germline V lookup: CDR1 SGDLS, CDR2 YYNGEE. The CDR3, as DNA: TGTGCCAGCAGCACCGGTAGCGGGGGGGCGGACAATGAGCAGTTCTTC. Its translation: CASSTGSGGADNEQFF.

This clonotype was detected only once. This sequence may be a read error, since a much larger clone differs from it by one base. The J gene is TRBJ1-3, the V gene TRBV28; D unclear. Looked up from germline, CDR1 is MDHEN and CDR2 is SYDVKM. The CDR3 runs to 15 residues. V lost 2 bases, J lost 2 bases, and 10 bases lay in between. The CDR3 coding sequence is TGTGCCAGCAGTTTAAACTCCGTCCCTGGAAACACCATATATTTT. Amino acids: CASSLNSVPGNTIYF.

This clonotype is medium-sized (0.01 to 0.1%) by share. V gene TRBV7-2 combines with J gene TRBJ2-1; D possibly corresponds to TRBD1 (6 bases). Germline values: CDR1 SGHTA, CDR2 FQGNSA. V was shortened by 5 bases and J by 4 bases, with 18 bases between the two germline ends. The CDR3 is 16 amino acids. CDR3 sequence: CASSRGRAGVYNEQFF. The CDR3 DNA reads TGTGCCAGCAGCCGAGGTAGGGCAGGGGTATACAATGAGCAGTTCTTC.

This clonotype was counted a few times. The rearrangement joins TRBV19 to TRBJ2-7; TRBD1 aligns across 8 bases. The CDR3 totals 15 residues. CDR1 LNHDA and CDR2 SQIVND come from the germline V gene (reference sequence). V lost 1 base and J lost 2; bases outside the gene matches: 4. CDR3 amino acids: CASSIAGGGTYEQYF. In nucleotides, the CDR3 is TGTGCCAGTAGTATAGCAGGGGGCGGGACCTACGAGCAGTACTTC.

The chain couples TRBV10-3 to TRBJ2-7; TRBD1 agrees at 8 bases. Germline V CDR1 and CDR2: ENHRY, SYGVKD. V gave up 6 bases and J gave up 7 bases; unmatched junction bases: 14. The CDR3 totals 15 residues. CDR3 in DNA: TGTGCCATCAGAGACTACAGGGGGTTGTCGGAAGAGCAGTACTTC. Translated, it gives CAIRDYRGLSEEQYF.

This clonotype has more than one count but fewer than ten. The J gene is TRBJ1-4, the V gene TRBV28; TRBD1 might be the D (6 bases). Germline V gene data show CDR1 as MDHEN and CDR2 as SYDVKM. Trimming took off 2 bases at V and 5 bases at J, with 12 bases between the two ends. CDR3 size: 15 residues. The DNA of the CDR3 is TGTGCCAGCAGTTTAGAGGGCCAGGGGAATGAAAAACTGTTTTTT. It specifies CASSLEGQGNEKLFF.

The table lists this clonotype with a few counts. The CDR3 region is CASSSGVAGATDTQYF. Written as DNA, the CDR3 is TGTGCCAGCAGTAGCGGAGTAGCGGGGGCCACAGATACGCAGTATTTT. The chain carries TRBV28 and TRBJ2-3; the match to TRBD2 covers 9 bases. V lost 5 bases to trimming and J lost 2 bases; unmatched junction nucleotides: 8. Germline lookup yields CDR1 MDHEN and CDR2 SYDVKM. The CDR3 extends over 16 amino acids.

In this sample, this clonotype is large. V usage is TRBV5-5 and J usage is TRBJ2-7, with D possibly being TRBD1 or TRBD2 (5 bases each). Trimming took off 0 bases at V and 5 bases at J, with 15 bases between the two ends. This CDR3 has 15 residues. Germline V lookup: CDR1 SGHKS, CDR2 YYEKEE (reference sequence). CDR3 amino acids: CASSLEVSGTHEQYF. Written as DNA, the CDR3 is TGTGCCAGCAGCTTGGAAGTGTCAGGGACCCACGAGCAGTACTTC.